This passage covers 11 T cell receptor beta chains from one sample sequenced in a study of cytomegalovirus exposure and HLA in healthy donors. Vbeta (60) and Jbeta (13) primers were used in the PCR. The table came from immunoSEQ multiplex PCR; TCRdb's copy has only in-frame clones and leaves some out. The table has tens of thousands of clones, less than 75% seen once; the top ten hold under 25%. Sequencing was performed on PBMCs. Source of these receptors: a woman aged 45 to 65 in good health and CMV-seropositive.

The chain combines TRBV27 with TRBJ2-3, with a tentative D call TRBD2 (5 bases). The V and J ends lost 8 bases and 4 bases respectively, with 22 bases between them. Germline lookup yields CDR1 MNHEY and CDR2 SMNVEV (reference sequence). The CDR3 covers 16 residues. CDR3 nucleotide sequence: TGTGCCAGCTCCCCCCCTCCCACTAGTTTCCCAGATACGCAGTATTTT. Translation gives CASSPPPTSFPDTQYF.

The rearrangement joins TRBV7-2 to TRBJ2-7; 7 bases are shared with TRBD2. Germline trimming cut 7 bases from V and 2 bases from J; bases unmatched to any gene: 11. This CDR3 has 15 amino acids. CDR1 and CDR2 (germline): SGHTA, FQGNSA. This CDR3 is CASTSGGGATYEQYF. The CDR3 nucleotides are TGTGCCAGCACATCGGGGGGAGGGGCGACCTACGAGCAGTACTTC. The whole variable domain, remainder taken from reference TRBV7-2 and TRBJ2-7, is GAGVSQSPSNKVTEKGKDVELRCDPISGHTALYWYRQSLGQGLEFLIYFQGNSAPDKSGLPSDRFSAERTGGSVSTLTIQRTQQEDSAVYLCASTSGGGATYEQYFGPGTRLTVT.

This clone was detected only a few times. This CDR3 reads CASGTYRGDTEAFF. The CDR3 DNA reads TGTGCCAGCGGTACCTACAGGGGGGACACTGAAGCTTTCTTT. V gene TRBV11-3 combines with J gene TRBJ1-1; 8 nucleotides match TRBD1. The CDR3 sequence is 14 residues long. Germline V gene sequence: CDR1 SGHNT, CDR2 YENEEA. Germline trimming cut 8 bases from V and 3 bases from J; bases unmatched to any gene: 8.

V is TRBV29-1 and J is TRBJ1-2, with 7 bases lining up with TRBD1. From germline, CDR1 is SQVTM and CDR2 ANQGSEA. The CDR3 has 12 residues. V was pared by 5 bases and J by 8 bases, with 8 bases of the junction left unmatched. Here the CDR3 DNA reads TGCAGCGTTCGAAGGGGGCCTTGGGGCTACACCTTC. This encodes CSVRRGPWGYTF.

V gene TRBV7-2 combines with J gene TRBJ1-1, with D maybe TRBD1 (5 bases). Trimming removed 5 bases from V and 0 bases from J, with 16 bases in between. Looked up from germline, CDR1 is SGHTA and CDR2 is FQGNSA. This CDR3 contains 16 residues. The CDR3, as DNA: TGTGCCAGCAGCCGTGACGCGGGGGGAATGAACACTGAAGCTTTCTTT. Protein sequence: CASSRDAGGMNTEAFF.

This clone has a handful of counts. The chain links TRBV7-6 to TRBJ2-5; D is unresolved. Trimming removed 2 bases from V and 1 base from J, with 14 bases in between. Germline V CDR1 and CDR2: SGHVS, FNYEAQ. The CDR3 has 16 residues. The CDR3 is CASSLMRRPSQETQYF. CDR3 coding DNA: TGTGCCAGCAGCTTAATGAGGCGCCCCTCCCAAGAGACCCAGTACTTC.

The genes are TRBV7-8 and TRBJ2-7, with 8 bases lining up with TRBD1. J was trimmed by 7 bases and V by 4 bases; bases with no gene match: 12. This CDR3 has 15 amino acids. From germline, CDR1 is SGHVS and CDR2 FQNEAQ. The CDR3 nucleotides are TGTGCCAGCAGCTCCTGGGAGCAGGGGGCTTTTGAGCAGTACTTC. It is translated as CASSSWEQGAFEQYF.

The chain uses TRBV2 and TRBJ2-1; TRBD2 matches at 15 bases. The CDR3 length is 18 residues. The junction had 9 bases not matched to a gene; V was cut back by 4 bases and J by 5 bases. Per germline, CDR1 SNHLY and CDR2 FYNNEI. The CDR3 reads CASSGDGTSGGLDNEQFF. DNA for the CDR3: TGTGCCAGCAGTGGGGATGGGACTAGCGGGGGGCTTGACAATGAGCAGTTCTTC.

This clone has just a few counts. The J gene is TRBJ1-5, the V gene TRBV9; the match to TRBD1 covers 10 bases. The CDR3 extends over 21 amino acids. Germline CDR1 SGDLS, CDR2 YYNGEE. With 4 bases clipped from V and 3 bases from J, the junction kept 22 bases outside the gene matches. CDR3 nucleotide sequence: TGTGCCAGCAGCTCTCACTCCCGGGGGGGACAGGGGCACCCTAACAATCAGCCCCAGCATTTT. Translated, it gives CASSSHSRGGQGHPNNQPQHF.

Here the CDR3 DNA reads TGTGCCAGCAGTCCACTTAACGTAGACCAAGAGACCCAGTACTTC. Translation: CASSPLNVDQETQYF. The J gene is TRBJ2-5, the V gene TRBV28; D is unresolved. Trimming took off 5 bases at V and 0 bases at J, with 13 bases between the two ends. The CDR3 extends over 15 amino acids. Germline CDR1 and CDR2: MDHEN and SYDVKM.

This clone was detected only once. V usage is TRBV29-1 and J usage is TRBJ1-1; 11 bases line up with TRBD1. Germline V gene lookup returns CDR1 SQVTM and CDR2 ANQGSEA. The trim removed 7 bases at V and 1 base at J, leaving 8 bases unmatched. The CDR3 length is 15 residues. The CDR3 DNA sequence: TGCAGCGCTCCCGGGACAGGGGGATCGAACACTGAAGCTTTCTTT. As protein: CSAPGTGGSNTEAFF.